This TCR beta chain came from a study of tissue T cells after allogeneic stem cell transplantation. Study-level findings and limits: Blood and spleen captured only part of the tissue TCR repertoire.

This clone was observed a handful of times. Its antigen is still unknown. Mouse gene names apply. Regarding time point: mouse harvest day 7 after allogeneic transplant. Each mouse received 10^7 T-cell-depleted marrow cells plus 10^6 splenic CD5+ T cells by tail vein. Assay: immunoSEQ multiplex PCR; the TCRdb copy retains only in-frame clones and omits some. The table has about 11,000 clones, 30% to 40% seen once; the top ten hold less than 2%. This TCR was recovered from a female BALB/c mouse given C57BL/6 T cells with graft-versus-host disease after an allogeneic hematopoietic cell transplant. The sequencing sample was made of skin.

Incomplete CDR3 DNA: TGCTCCAGCAGTCAAACAGGGGGCGGTGCTGAGCAGTTC. This translates into CSSSQTGGGAEQF. In full, the CDR3 is CSSSQTGGGAEQFF. The chain is built from TRBV23 and TRBJ2-1; the tabulated D call, TRBD1, remains unverified against the DNA. Sequencing ends 1 residue short of the CDR3 end; the germline J gene provides the rest. Per germline, CDR1 KGHTA and CDR2 FQNQQP. There are 14 residues in the CDR3.